The entry that follows covers one TCR beta chain sequence. It has no known antigen specificity. No much larger clone exists at a distance of one base, and base qualities are not known. The CDR3 regions of human TCRbeta chains were subjected to immunosequencing. Turning to the authors' computational methods: TCRs in the repertoires were matched against a reference library of SARS-CoV-2-specific TCRs that had been generated with the MIRA antigen-specificity platform. Breadth meant the fraction of unique TCRs that were SARS-CoV-2-associated, whereas depth meant the fraction of total T cells that were SARS-CoV-2-associated. Each spike-specific TCR was assigned to its reactive spike region and to a CD4 or CD8 class using the MIRA data. Log10-transformed breadth and depth values were compared by one-way ANOVA with Sidak's multiple comparisons tests. The table comes from immuneACCESS by way of TCRdb, which keeps in-frame sequences with V and J called. Part of the clones is missing from these tables; in studies checked, under half for an unresolved V gene and the rest for unknown reasons. V, J and clone size are taken as reported in that table, and D and trimming were inferred from the DNA itself. This sample has some 130,000 clones in its table, and around nine tenths of those were observed once. 6.9% of the sample is held by the ten biggest clonotypes.

There are 14 amino acids in the CDR3, from cysteine to phenylalanine inclusive. Only CDR3 DNA remains: 42 bases, in frame from the first base. V is clipped by 5 bases and J by 0 bases, and the sequence between their germline boundaries is 10 bases long. In the germline V gene (reference sequence), CDR1 corresponds to LNHDA and CDR2 to SQIVND. The time point label for this specimen denotes: baseline before first vaccination. Samples from vaccinated people were obtained from the UK trials COV001 and COV002, which included a single-blind randomized controlled phase 2/3 trial of AZD1222 (ChAdOx1 nCoV-19) in healthy adults. Trial participant PBMC samples were collected at day 0 and day 28 after the second dose for TCRbeta chain sequencing. The data stem from a study of T cell responses to AZD1222 COVID-19 vaccine (dated by TCRdb to the early 2020s). About the study as a whole: AZD1222 recipients with second doses at about 4 weeks or about 12 weeks were pooled, because spike-specific TCR depth and breadth did not differ between schedules. TCR sequencing was performed for about 240 trial participants, of whom 200 to 220 were given two doses of AZD1222 and some 25 were given two doses of MenACWY control vaccine. Enrollment into the trials was organized by age into subgroups of 18-55, 56-69 and 70-plus years, and those subgroups contained about 160, 30 and 59 TCR-sequenced participants, respectively. General study outcomes and caveats: Most participants were white British and females outnumbered males, and the authors suggested that clonal diversity may have been underestimated. The 56-69-year group was small, and its depth increase did not reach significance, likely because of low power. After two AZD1222 doses, spike-specific TCR breadth and depth were significantly higher than at day 0 and than in MenACWY recipients. Because no day 14 peak-response samples were available, the repertoires could be characterized only after the peak T cell response. Reportedly, almost half of the unique spike-specific TCRs recognized epitopes lying outside the regions that are mutated in the B.1.351 and B.1.1.7 variants. The whole spike protein was spanned by vaccine-associated CD4 TCRs, and dominant responses were seen in regions 160-218 and 743-854. Conclusions about previously exposed vaccinees were limited because only 5 or 6 AZD1222 recipients were SARS-CoV-2 seropositive at baseline.

The TCR sequence derives from an adult in good health. In this chain, TRBV19 is recombined with TRBJ1-2; the D gene is perhaps TRBD1, on 5 matching bases. The sample here was peripheral blood, taken on day 0 of AZD1222 vaccination. The bases are TGTGCCAGTAGTCGGGGGACGGCTAACTATGGCTACACCTTC. Protein translation: CASSRGTANYGYTF.